Listed here is a single TCR beta chain. The data were obtained in a study of cytomegalovirus exposure and HLA in healthy donors. Germline V gene sequence: CDR1 LNHDA, CDR2 SQIVND (reference sequence). Deletions cut 3 bases from V and 4 bases from J, with 4 bases between. The CDR3 is 12 amino acids. This PCR relied on a set of 60 Vbeta primers and 13 Jbeta primers. The protocol was immunoSEQ multiplex PCR, while the TCRdb copy is restricted to in-frame clones and leaves out a portion. The sample lists about 92,000 clones, around 85% occurring once. The rearrangement links TRBV19 to TRBJ1-5; no clear D. This receptor was identified in a girl aged 2 to 9 in good health and CMV-seropositive. Material for sequencing was PBMCs. The CDR3 DNA sequence: TGTGCCAGTAGTATCGGGAATCAGCCCCAGCATTTT. This encodes CASSIGNQPQHF.